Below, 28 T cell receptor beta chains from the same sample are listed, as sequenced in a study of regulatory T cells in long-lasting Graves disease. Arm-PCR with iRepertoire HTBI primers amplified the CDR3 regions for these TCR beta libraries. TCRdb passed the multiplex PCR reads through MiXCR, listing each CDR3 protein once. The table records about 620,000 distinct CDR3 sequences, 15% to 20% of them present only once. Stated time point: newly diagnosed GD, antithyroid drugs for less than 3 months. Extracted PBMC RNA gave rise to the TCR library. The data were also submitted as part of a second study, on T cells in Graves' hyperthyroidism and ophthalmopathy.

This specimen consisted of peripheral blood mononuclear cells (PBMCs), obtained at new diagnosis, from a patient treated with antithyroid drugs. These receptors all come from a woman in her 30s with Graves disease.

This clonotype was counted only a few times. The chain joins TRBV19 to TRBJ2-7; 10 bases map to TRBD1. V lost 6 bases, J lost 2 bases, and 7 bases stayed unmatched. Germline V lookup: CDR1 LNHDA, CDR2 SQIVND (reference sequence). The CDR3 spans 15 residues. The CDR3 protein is CASSRPGQGPYEQYF. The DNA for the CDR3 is TGTGCCAGTAGCAGACCGGGACAGGGGCCCTACGAGCAGTACTTC.

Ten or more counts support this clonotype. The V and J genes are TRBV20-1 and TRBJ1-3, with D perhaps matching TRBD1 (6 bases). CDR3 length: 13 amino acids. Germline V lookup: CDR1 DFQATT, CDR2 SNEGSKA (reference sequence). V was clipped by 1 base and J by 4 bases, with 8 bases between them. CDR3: CSARGQVGNTIYF. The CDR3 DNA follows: TGCAGTGCTAGAGGACAGGTCGGAAACACCATATATTTT.

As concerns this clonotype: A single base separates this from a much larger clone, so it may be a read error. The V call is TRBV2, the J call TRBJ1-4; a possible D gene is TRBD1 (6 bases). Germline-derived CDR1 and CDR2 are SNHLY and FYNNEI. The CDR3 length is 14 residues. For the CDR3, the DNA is TGTGCCAGCAGACTTACACAGGGCAATGTAAAACTGTTTTTT. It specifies CASRLTQGNVKLFF.

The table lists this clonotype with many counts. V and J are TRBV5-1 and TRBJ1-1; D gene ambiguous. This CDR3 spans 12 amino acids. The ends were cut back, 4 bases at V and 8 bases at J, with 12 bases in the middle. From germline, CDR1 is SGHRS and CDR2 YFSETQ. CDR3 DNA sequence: TGCGCCAGCAGCCGAGGGTCCGGCGAAGCTTTCTTT. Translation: CASSRGSGEAFF.

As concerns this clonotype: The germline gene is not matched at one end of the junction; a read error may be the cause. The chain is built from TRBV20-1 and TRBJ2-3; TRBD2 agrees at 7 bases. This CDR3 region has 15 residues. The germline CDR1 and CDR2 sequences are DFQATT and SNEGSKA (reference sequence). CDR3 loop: CGASPSGVSTDTQYF. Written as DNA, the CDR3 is TGCGGTGCTAGTCCAAGCGGGGTTAGCACAGATACGCAGTATTTT.

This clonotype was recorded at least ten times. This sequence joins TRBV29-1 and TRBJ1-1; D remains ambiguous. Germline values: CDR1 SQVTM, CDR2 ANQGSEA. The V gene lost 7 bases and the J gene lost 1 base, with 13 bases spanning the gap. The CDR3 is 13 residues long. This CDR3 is CSARTLGNTEAFF. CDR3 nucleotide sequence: TGCAGCGCCAGGACGCTTGGGAACACTGAAGCTTTCTTT.

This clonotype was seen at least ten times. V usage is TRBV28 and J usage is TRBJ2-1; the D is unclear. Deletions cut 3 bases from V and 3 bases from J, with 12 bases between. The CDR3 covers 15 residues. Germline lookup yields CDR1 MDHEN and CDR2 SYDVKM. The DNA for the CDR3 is TGTGCCAGCAGTTTTAGAAGCAGGCTCTACAATGAGCAGTTCTTC. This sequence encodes CASSFRSRLYNEQFF.

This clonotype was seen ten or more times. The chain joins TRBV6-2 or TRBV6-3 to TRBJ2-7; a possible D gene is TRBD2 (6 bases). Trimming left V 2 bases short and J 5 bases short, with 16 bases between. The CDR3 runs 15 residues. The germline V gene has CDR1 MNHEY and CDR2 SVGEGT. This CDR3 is CASSYPGLGMDEQYF. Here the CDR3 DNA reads TGTGCCAGCAGTTACCCGGGACTGGGGATGGACGAGCAGTACTTC.

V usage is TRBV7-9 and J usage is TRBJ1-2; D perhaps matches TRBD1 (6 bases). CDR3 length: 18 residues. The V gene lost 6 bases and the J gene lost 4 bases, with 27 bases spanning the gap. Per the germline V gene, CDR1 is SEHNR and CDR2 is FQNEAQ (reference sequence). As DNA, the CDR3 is TGTGCCAGCAGGCCAATAGGGGGGTCAGCCCTAAACTCCTATGGCTACACCTTC. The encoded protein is CASRPIGGSALNSYGYTF.

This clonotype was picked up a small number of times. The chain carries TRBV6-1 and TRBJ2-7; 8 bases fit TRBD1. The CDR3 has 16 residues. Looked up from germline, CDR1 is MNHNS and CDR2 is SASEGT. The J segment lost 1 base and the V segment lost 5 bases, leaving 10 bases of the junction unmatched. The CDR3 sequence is CASSRIRTGTSYEQYF. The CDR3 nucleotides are TGTGCCAGCAGTAGAATACGGACAGGGACTTCCTACGAGCAGTACTTC.

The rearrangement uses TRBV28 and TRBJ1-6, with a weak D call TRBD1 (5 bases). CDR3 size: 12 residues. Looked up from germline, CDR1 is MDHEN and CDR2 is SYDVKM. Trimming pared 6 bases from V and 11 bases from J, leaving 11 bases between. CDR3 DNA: TGTGCCAGCAGCTCCGGGGGGACACCCCTCCACTTT. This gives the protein CASSSGGTPLHF.

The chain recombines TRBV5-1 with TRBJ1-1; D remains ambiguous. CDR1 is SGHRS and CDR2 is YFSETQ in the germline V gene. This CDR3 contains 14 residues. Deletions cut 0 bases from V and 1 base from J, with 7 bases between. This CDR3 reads CASSLDVWNTEAFF. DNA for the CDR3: TGCGCCAGCAGCTTGGACGTCTGGAACACTGAAGCTTTCTTT.

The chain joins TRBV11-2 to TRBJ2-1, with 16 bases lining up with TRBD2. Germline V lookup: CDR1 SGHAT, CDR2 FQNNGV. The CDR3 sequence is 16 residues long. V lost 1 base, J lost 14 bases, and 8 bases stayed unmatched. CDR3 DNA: TGTGCCAGCAGCTTAGGGGGGACTAGCGGGAGGGCGCAGGAGTTCTTC. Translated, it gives CASSLGGTSGRAQEFF.

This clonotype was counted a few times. The CDR3 nucleotides are TGTGCCAGCAGGAACGGACAGAGAAATGAAAAACTGTTTTTT. It codes for CASRNGQRNEKLFF. The rearrangement joins TRBV28 to TRBJ1-4; possible D gene TRBD1, 6 bases. Germline V gene lookup returns CDR1 MDHEN and CDR2 SYDVKM. Trimming pared 6 bases from V and 5 bases from J, leaving 13 bases between. The CDR3 sequence is 14 residues long.

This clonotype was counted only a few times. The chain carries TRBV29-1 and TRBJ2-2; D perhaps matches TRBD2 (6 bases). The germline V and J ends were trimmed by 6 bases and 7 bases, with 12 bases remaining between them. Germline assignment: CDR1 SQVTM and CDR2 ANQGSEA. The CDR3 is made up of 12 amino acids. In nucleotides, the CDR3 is TGCAGCGTGGGGGACTTGGACGGGGAGCTGTTTTTT. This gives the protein CSVGDLDGELFF.

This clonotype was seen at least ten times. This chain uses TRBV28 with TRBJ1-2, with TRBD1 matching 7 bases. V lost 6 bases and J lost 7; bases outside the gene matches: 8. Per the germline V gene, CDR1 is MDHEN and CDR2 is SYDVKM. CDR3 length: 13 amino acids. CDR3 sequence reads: CASRPTGEGGYTF. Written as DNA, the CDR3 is TGTGCCAGCAGACCCACAGGGGAAGGTGGCTACACCTTC.

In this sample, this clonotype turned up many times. CDR3 loop: CAIRAQLAGDPDTQYF. The CDR3 bases are TGTGCCATCAGGGCCCAACTAGCGGGAGACCCAGATACGCAGTATTTT. The gene calls are TRBV10-3 and TRBJ2-3; 11 positions agree with TRBD2. The CDR3 contains 16 residues. The trim removed 6 bases at V and 4 bases at J, leaving 9 bases unmatched. Germline V gene sequence: CDR1 ENHRY, CDR2 SYGVKD.

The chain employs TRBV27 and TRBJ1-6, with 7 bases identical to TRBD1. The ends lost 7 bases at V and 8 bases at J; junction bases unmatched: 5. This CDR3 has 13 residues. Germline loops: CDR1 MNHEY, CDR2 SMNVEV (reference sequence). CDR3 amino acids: CASKGQGDSPLHF. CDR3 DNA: TGTGCCAGCAAGGGGCAGGGGGATTCACCCCTCCACTTT.

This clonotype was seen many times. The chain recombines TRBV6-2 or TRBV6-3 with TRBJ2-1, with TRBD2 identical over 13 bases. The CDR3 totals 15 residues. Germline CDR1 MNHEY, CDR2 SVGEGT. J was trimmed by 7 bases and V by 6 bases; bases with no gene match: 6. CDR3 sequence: CASSLGLAGRNEQFF. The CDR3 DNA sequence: TGTGCCAGCAGCCTGGGACTAGCGGGAAGGAATGAGCAGTTCTTC.

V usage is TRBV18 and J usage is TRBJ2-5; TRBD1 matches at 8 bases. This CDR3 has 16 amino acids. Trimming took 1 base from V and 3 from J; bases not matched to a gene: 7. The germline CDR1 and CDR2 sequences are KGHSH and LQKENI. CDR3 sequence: CASSPLRQGTEETQYF. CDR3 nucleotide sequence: TGTGCCAGCTCACCACTCCGACAGGGGACCGAAGAGACCCAGTACTTC.

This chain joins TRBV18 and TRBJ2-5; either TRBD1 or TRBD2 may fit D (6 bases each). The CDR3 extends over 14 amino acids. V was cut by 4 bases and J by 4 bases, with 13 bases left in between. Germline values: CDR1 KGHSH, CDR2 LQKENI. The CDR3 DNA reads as TGTGCCAGCTCACAAGCTGGGGGGCGAGAGACCCAGTACTTC. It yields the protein CASSQAGGRETQYF. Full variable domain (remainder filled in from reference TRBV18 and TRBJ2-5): NAGVMQNPRHLVRRRGQEARLRCSPMKGHSHVYWYRQLPEEGLKFMVYLQKENIIDESGMPKERFSAEFPKEGPSILRIQQVVRGDSAAYFCASSQAGGRETQYFGPGTRLLVL.

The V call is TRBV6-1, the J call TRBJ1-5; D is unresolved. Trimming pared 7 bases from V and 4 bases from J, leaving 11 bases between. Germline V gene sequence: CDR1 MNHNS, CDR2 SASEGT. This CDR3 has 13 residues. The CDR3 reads CASISGYNQPQHF. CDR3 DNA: TGTGCCAGCATTTCGGGTTATAATCAGCCCCAGCATTTT.

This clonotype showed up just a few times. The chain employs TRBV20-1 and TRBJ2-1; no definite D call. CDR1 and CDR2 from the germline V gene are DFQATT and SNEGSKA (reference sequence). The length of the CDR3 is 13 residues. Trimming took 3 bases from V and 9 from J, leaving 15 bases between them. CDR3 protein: CSASPSAKGEQFF. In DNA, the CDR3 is TGCAGTGCTAGCCCTTCGGCGAAAGGTGAGCAGTTCTTC.

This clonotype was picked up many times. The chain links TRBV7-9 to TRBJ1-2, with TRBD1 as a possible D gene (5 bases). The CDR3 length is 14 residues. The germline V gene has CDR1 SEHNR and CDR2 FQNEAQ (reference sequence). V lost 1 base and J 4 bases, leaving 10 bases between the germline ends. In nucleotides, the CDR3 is TGTGCCAGCAGCTTAGATGACAGATTCTATGGCTACACCTTC. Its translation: CASSLDDRFYGYTF.

CDR3 in amino acids: CASSAGTLTGELFF. CDR3 DNA: TGTGCCAGCTCCGCGGGGACTCTTACCGGGGAGCTGTTTTTT. The chain couples TRBV19 to TRBJ2-2; possibly TRBD2 for D (6 bases). V lost 9 bases to trimming and J lost 5 bases, with 16 bases between them. The CDR3 is 14 amino acids. The V gene's germline CDR1 is LNHDA and CDR2 SQIVND (reference sequence).

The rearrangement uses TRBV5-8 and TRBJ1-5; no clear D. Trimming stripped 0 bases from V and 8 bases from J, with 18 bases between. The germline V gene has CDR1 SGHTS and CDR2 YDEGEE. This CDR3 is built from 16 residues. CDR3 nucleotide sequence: TGTGCCAGCAGCTTGGGAAGTGCGGTCAGGCGGGAGCCCCAGCATTTT. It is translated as CASSLGSAVRREPQHF.

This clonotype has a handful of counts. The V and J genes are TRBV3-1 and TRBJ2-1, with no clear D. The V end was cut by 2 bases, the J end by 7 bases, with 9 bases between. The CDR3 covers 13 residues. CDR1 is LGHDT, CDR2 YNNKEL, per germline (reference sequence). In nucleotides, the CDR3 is TGTGCCAGCAGCCAATATACCCGGAATGAGCAGTTCTTC. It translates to CASSQYTRNEQFF.

The CDR3 nucleotides read TGTGCCTGGAGTGACGGACTAGCGGGATGGGTGGCCAAAAACATTCAGTACTTC. Its translation: CAWSDGLAGWVAKNIQYF. The chain joins TRBV30 to TRBJ2-4, with 12 nucleotides matching TRBD2. Germline-derived CDR1 and CDR2 are GTSNPN and SVGIG (reference sequence). V shed 1 base, J shed 1 base, and the junction held 8 bases outside the gene matches. The CDR3 is 18 amino acids.